The source of this T cell receptor beta chain is a study of blood T cell repertoires in COVID-19. Those enrolled, adults aged 18 to 89 years, came from some 23 US areas. TCRdb's table, derived via immunoSEQ multiplex PCR, lists solely in-frame clones and lacks some. The sample carries around 300,000 clones, roughly 90% recorded once. Germline assignment: CDR1 GTSNPN and CDR2 SVGIG (reference sequence). The CDR3 spans 16 residues. V was pared by 0 bases and J by 0 bases, with 9 bases between. Material: PBMCs or T cells enriched from blood (not recorded which). The gene calls are TRBV30 and TRBJ1-6; no clear D gene. The origin of this receptor is a woman aged 50 to 60 who had recovered from COVID-19. CDR3: CAWSVGGVSYNSPLHF. CDR3 nucleotides: TGTGCCTGGAGTGTAGGCGGCGTCTCCTATAATTCACCCCTCCACTTT.